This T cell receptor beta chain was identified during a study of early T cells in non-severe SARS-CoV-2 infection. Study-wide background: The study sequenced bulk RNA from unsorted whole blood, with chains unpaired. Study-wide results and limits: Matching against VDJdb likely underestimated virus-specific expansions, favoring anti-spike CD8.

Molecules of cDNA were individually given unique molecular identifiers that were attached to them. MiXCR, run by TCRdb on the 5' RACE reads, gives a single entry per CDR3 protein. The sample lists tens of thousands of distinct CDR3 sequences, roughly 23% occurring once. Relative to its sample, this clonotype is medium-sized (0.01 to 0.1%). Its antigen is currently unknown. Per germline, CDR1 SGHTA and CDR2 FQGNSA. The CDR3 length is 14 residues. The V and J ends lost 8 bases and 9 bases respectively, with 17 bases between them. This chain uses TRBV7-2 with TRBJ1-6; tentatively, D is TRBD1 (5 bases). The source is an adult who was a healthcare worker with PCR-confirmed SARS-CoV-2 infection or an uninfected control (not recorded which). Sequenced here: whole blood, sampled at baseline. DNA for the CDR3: TGTGCCAGCGGAGACGGTGGGGGATCTTCACCCCTCCACTTT. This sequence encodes CASGDGGGSSPLHF.